The clone carrying this TCR beta chain was recorded once. The antigen is not known. Pooled together were second doses at about 4 or about 12 weeks. These data are taken from a study of T cell responses to AZD1222 COVID-19 vaccine. The CDR3 has 14 amino acids. From germline, CDR1 is SGDLS and CDR2 YYNGEE. The V and J ends lost 0 bases and 9 bases respectively, with 13 bases between them. Broader study findings: The repertoires were collected only after the peak T cell response. Mostly white British, mostly female donors; authors suggested clonal diversity may be underestimated. Spike-wide vaccine-associated CD4 TCRs dominated at 160-218 and 743-854.

Libraries were prepared by immunoSEQ multiplex PCR; TCRdb keeps only in-frame clonotypes and omits some of them. The sample has some 250,000 clones; 90% to 95% are singletons. The source material was peripheral blood, sampled 28 days after the second AZD1222 dose. The receptor's source is an adult who received the AZD1222 COVID-19 vaccine. J is TRBJ2-1 and V is TRBV9, with D unresolved. The CDR3 protein is CASSVGTANVEQFF. As DNA, the CDR3 is TGTGCCAGCAGCGTAGGGACGGCTAATGTTGAGCAGTTCTTC.